This entry concerns a single T cell receptor beta chain. This clone's antigen is unknown. The record has no base qualities; no much larger clone is one base away. The data stem from a study of blood T cell repertoires in COVID-19 (dated by TCRdb to 2018 to 2021). Broadly, across the study: Samples covering the acute and convalescent phases of COVID-19 were provided by collaborators in the United States, Italy and Spain. Where available, HLA class I and class II types were taken from metadata supplied by the sample provider and were not determined by assay-based typing. A freely available public database, intended as a resource for researchers studying the immune response to SARS-CoV-2, is where the repertoires were released. Samples came from the ongoing ImmuneRACE study (first 160 participants) plus 1,254 subjects from 6 global collaborators. The dataset comprised deeply sampled blood TCRbeta repertoires from subjects exposed to, actively infected with, or recovered from COVID-19. A de-identified subject ID, COVID-19 status, age in years and sex were almost always included in the sample metadata. The prospective study material was composed of cDNA or gDNA derived from T cells, B-cell-depleted T cells, or PBMCs. The paper's findings and limits, for the study overall: How much clinical and demographic metadata was included differed by source and by participant, and the metadata was provided uncurated.

The CDR3 numbers 19 residues from cysteine through phenylalanine. Only the CDR3 DNA is retained, 57 bases long and in frame from the first base. After removal of 3 bases from V and 0 bases from J, the junction retains 11 bases not matched to a gene. CDR1 and CDR2 are drawn from the germline V gene (reference sequence): LNHNV, YYDKDF. TCRbeta CDR3 regions were amplified from genomic DNA by means of the immunoSEQ Assay, a bias-controlled multiplex PCR. In the source study's methods: The number of nucleated cells in each sample was estimated by amplification of reference gene primers within the assay. Sequence reads were collapsed and filtered to measure the absolute abundance of every unique TCRbeta CDR3 rearrangement. Productive Simpson clonality was computed per sample as the square root of Simpson's diversity index over productive rearrangements. TCRdb took this table from immuneACCESS and kept in-frame rearrangements with V and J called. Such tables lack part of the clones; where checked against another copy, unresolved V genes explain under half of the gap, and the rest is unexplained. For V, J and clone size, that table is used; D and trimming come from the DNA. Counted in this sample were approximately 290,000 clones; 80% to 85% of them appeared once. Around 14% of the sample comes from the top ten.

At one collaborating source in Seattle, patients were enrolled during active infection and were followed longitudinally through the course of disease. The collaborating institutions used their own protocols to collect whole blood in K2EDTA tubes. For TCRbeta analysis, collaborators shipped samples in one of three forms: frozen whole blood, isolated PBMCs, or DNA extracted from either of those sample types. What was sequenced was peripheral blood. The clonotype originates from a person between 65 and 80 years old with COVID-19, enrolled during active disease. Recombination joined TRBV15 with TRBJ2-4, with 10 middle bases fitting TRBD2. The bases read TGTGCCACCAGCAGCCAACCCGGGACTAGCGCCCTAGCCAAAAACATTCAGTACTTC. This is translated as CATSSQPGTSALAKNIQYF.